One TCR beta chain is described in this entry. The repertoire was sequenced with immunoSEQ multiplex PCR; TCRdb's copy has only in-frame clones and lacks some. The sample records about 46,000 clones, 80% to 90% being singletons. This entry comes from a study of memory CD8 T cells in hepatitis C reinfection. In the study overall: Samples late or after reinfection came 12 to 24 weeks post-detection.

Time point meaning: late/post reinfection, 12 to 24 weeks after detection. TCR sequencing was done directly ex vivo on sorted cells, without expansion in vitro. Donors came from people who inject drugs enrolled in HEPCO, Canada. Control naive CD8 T cells came from a couple of donors at all three reinfection time points. The sequencing input was naive CD8+ T cells sorted from blood. The TCR originated in a man younger than 35 with hepatitis C virus infection.

The CDR3 is CSVNGLAGESGPYEQYF. The CDR3 coding sequence is TGCAGCGTGAACGGACTAGCGGGAGAATCTGGCCCCTACGAGCAGTACTTC. The chain combines TRBV29-1 with TRBJ2-7, with TRBD2 matching over 13 bases. This CDR3 comprises 17 residues. V trimming: 6 bases; J trimming: 2 bases; junction bases outside the gene matches: 13. Germline assignment: CDR1 SQVTM and CDR2 ANQGSEA.